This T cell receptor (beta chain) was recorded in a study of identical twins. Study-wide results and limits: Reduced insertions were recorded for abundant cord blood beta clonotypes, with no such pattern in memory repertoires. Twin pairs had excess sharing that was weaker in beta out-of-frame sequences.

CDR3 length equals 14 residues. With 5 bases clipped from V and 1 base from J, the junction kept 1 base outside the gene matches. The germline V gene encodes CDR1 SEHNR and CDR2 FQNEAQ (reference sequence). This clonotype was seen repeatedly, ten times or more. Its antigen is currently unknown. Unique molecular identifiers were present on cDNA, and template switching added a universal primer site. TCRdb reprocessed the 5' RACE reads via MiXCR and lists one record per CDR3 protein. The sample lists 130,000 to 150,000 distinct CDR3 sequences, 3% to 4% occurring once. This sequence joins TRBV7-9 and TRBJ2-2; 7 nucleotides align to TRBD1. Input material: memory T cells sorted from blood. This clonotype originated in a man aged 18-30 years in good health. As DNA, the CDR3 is TGTGCCAGCAGCAACAGGGGGAACACCGGGGAGCTGTTTTTT. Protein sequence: CASSNRGNTGELFF.